Shown below are 18 T cell receptor beta chains from a single sample sequenced in a study of blood T cell repertoires in COVID-19. The repertoire was sequenced with immunoSEQ multiplex PCR; TCRdb's copy has only in-frame clones and lacks some. The sample consists of roughly 27,000 clones, about 88% of them appearing once. Sequenced material: peripheral blood. Receptors were obtained from a human donor in a cohort sampled during active COVID-19.

The chain links TRBV7-8 to TRBJ1-1, with 10 bases matching TRBD1. The CDR3 spans 15 residues. CDR1 is SGHVS, CDR2 FQNEAQ, per germline. V lost 5 bases and J lost 3; bases outside the gene matches: 6. CDR3 region: CASSPTGGPYTEAFF. As DNA, the CDR3 is TGTGCCAGCAGCCCGACAGGGGGCCCTTACACTGAAGCTTTCTTT.

The chain is built from TRBV20-1 and TRBJ1-2; 8 nucleotides match TRBD1. Trimming took 5 bases from V and 3 from J; bases not matched to a gene: 8. Germline V gene sequence: CDR1 DFQATT, CDR2 SNEGSKA (reference sequence). This CDR3 has 14 residues. The CDR3 is CSAGGQGTYYGYTF. CDR3 nucleotides: TGCAGTGCTGGTGGACAGGGAACCTACTATGGCTACACCTTC.

The chain carries TRBV3-1 (or the pseudogene TRBV3-2) and TRBJ2-1; D is ambiguous. Trimming shortened V by 2 bases and J by 2 bases, and 10 bases separated the two germline ends. The CDR3 sequence is 15 residues long. CDR1 LGHDT and CDR2 YNNKEL come from the germline V gene (reference sequence). This chain's CDR3 is CASSQLASTYNEQFF. The CDR3 region has the DNA TGTGCCAGCAGCCAATTGGCCTCAACCTACAATGAGCAGTTCTTC.

CDR3 bases: TGTGCCAGCAGCTTAACCAACACAGGGTCTCAGTACTTC. This codes for CASSLTNTGSQYF. The rearrangement joins TRBV7-3 to TRBJ2-7; D may be TRBD1 (6 bases). Germline CDR1 reads SGHTA; CDR2 reads FQGTGA. CDR3 length equals 13 residues. The V and J ends lost 0 bases and 10 bases respectively, with 13 bases between them.

This rearrangement joins TRBV5-1 to TRBJ1-5; D gene unclear. Trimming removed 4 bases at V and 7 bases at J, with 12 bases between. Germline V gene data show CDR1 as SGHRS and CDR2 as YFSETQ. CDR3 length equals 13 residues. For the CDR3, the DNA is TGCGCCAGCAGCGAAAGGGAGGGCCAGCCCCAGCATTTT. Its protein is CASSEREGQPQHF.

The chain employs TRBV7-9 and TRBJ2-2; D is unresolved. The CDR3 extends over 12 amino acids. V lost 1 base and J lost 8, with 5 bases in between. CDR1 and CDR2 (germline): SEHNR, FQNEAQ (reference sequence). This CDR3 reads CASSLGEGELFF. In nucleotides, the CDR3 is TGTGCCAGCAGCTTAGGCGAGGGGGAGCTGTTTTTT. Full variable domain (missing parts from reference TRBV7-9 and TRBJ2-2): DTGVSQNPRHKITKRGQNVTFRCDPISEHNRLYWYRQTLGQGPEFLTYFQNEAQLEKSRLLSDRFSAERPKGSFSTLEIQRTEQGDSAMYLCASSLGEGELFFGEGSRLTVL.

CDR3 residues: CASSLSANSNQPQHF. The CDR3 nucleotides read TGTGCCAGCTCACTATCAGCGAATAGCAATCAGCCCCAGCATTTT. V is TRBV18 and J is TRBJ1-5; D remains ambiguous. The CDR3 has 15 residues. V lost 4 bases and J lost 0, with 10 bases in between. CDR1 is KGHSH and CDR2 is LQKENI in the germline V gene.

Remarks on this clone: In the same sample, other DNA sequences code for this CDR3. CDR3 sequence (DNA): TGTGCCAGCAGCTTGCGAGATACGCAGTATTTT. Translation: CASSLRDTQYF. V gene TRBV5-4 combines with J gene TRBJ2-3; no reliable D call. Germline V gene data show CDR1 as SGHNT and CDR2 as YYREEE (reference sequence). Between the trimmed V and J ends, which lost 1 base and 5 bases, there was a span of 2 bases. This CDR3 is built from 11 residues.

This clone was detected only once. The chain links TRBV12-5 to TRBJ2-1, with D possibly TRBD1 on 5 matching bases. Trimming left V 1 base short and J 12 bases short, with 13 bases between. This CDR3 is 13 amino acids long. Germline V CDR1 and CDR2: LGHNT, FRNRAP. The chain's CDR3 is CASGLGAGNGQFF. CDR3 nucleotides: TGTGCTAGTGGTTTGGGGGCAGGGAACGGGCAGTTCTTC.

This clone was seen only once. The chain combines TRBV29-1 with TRBJ2-1; 7 nucleotides line up with TRBD2. J lost 7 bases, V lost 4 bases, and 7 bases had no gene match. The CDR3 contains 13 residues. Germline CDR1 reads SQVTM; CDR2 reads ANQGSEA. CDR3 region: CSVALARWNEQFF. CDR3 DNA: TGCAGCGTTGCACTAGCGAGGTGGAATGAGCAGTTCTTC.

V and J are TRBV10-3 and TRBJ2-7; 10 bases agree with TRBD1. The CDR3 loop spans 14 amino acids. The V gene's germline CDR1 is ENHRY and CDR2 SYGVKD. V dropped 6 bases and J dropped 4; count of bases not matched to a gene: 6. CDR3 protein: CAIRTTGGMYEQYF. In nucleotides, the CDR3 is TGTGCCATCAGAACGACAGGGGGCATGTACGAGCAGTACTTC.

This chain links TRBV6-4 with TRBJ1-2; D is perhaps TRBD1 (6 bases). Germline-derived CDR1 and CDR2 are MRHNA and SNTAGT. V dropped 8 bases and J dropped 4 bases, with 17 bases sitting between them. This CDR3 is 14 amino acids long. CDR3 nucleotide sequence: TGTGCCAGCGTGAGGGGGAATCTAGCCTATGGCTACACCTTC. Translating gives CASVRGNLAYGYTF.

The V call is TRBV14, the J call TRBJ2-7; tentative D call: TRBD2 (6 bases). The CDR3 totals 15 residues. CDR1 SGHDN and CDR2 FVKESK come from the germline V gene. The V and J ends lost 0 bases and 0 bases respectively, with 9 bases between them. CDR3 amino acids: CASSQEGGYSYEQYF. CDR3 DNA: TGTGCCAGCAGCCAAGAGGGGGGATACTCCTACGAGCAGTACTTC.

V is TRBV25-1 and J is TRBJ1-4, with TRBD1 matching 10 bases. The CDR3 has 15 residues. Germline CDR1 and CDR2: MGHDK and SYGVNS. V gave up 1 base and J gave up 8 bases; unmatched junction bases: 4. CDR3 nucleotides: TGTGCCAGCAGTGAATTAGGACAGGGGGACGAAAAACTGTTTTTT. Protein sequence: CASSELGQGDEKLFF.

J is TRBJ2-7 and V is TRBV30; 10 bases are a match to TRBD1. V was clipped by 3 bases and J by 5 bases; unmatched bases: 10. The CDR3 sequence is 15 residues long. CDR1 and CDR2 from the germline V gene are GTSNPN and SVGIG (reference sequence). DNA of the CDR3: TGTGCCTGGAGCTGGACAGGGGGAAGGATGGACGAGCAGTACTTC. The encoded protein is CAWSWTGGRMDEQYF.

The CDR3 spells CASSVEGTGNSPLHF. The CDR3 coding sequence is TGTGCCAGCAGCGTAGAAGGGACAGGGAATTCACCCCTCCACTTT. The chain employs TRBV9 and TRBJ1-6; TRBD1 agrees at 9 bases. CDR3 length equals 15 residues. Germline values: CDR1 SGDLS, CDR2 YYNGEE. Trimming removed 0 bases from V and 7 bases from J; junction bases left unmatched: 2.

This rearrangement joins TRBV28 to TRBJ1-4; D is undetermined. Per germline, CDR1 MDHEN and CDR2 SYDVKM. There are 13 residues in the CDR3. The CDR3, as DNA: TGTGCTATAAGCCCCCGCTATAATGAAAAACTGTTTTTT. Protein: CAISPRYNEKLFF.

V and J are TRBV5-4 and TRBJ2-7; 7 bases match TRBD1. The germline CDR1 and CDR2 sequences are SGHNT and YYREEE (reference sequence). CDR3 size: 13 residues. J was trimmed by 0 bases and V by 6 bases; bases with no gene match: 3. The CDR3 DNA follows: TGTGCCAGCACCCGGGACAGCTCCTACGAGCAGTACTTC. Its translation: CASTRDSSYEQYF.